The clone carrying this TCR beta chain was recorded at least ten times. The target antigen is unknown. This record comes from a study of naive and memory T cell subsets. The SP2 primer and nested alpha and beta constant region primers amplified ligated cDNA in four rounds. TCRdb independently ran MiXCR on the UMI-ligation and nested PCR reads; one entry per CDR3 protein. The table includes about 37,000 distinct CDR3 sequences, around 10% detected once. Treatment reported: skin biopsy from PPD injection site in Mantoux-positive individual. An oligonucleotide containing a UMI was ligated to the 3' end of TCR cDNA. Trimming stripped 5 bases from V and 0 bases from J, with 11 bases between. The CDR3 has 14 residues. Germline lookup yields CDR1 DFQATT and CDR2 SNEGSKA (reference sequence). Overall study results and limits: Potentially, T cell activation and differentiation skew this RNA-based measurement. Higher TCR numbers at tuberculin sites reflect T cell infiltration, per interpretation.

The rearrangement joins TRBV20-1 to TRBJ2-1, with D hard to call. The source material was skin, sampled from a tuberculin skin test site. The source of this sequence is an adult in good health. CDR3 protein: CSARPWNSYNEQFF. For the CDR3, the DNA is TGCAGTGCTCGCCCATGGAACTCCTACAATGAGCAGTTCTTC.